This entry lists 8 T cell receptor beta chains sequenced from one sample in a study of cytomegalovirus exposure and HLA in healthy donors. A multiplex PCR was run with 60 Vbeta primers and 13 Jbeta primers. Method: immunoSEQ multiplex PCR; TCRdb's copy keeps in-frame clones and lacks some. The data contain about 210,000 clones, around 80% of them singletons. Sequenced material: PBMCs. The receptor set was obtained from a man aged 25 to 40 in good health and CMV-seronegative.

This clone was seen only a few times. The chain couples TRBV6-6 to TRBJ2-7; D unresolved. Per the germline V gene, CDR1 is MNHNY and CDR2 is SVGAGI (reference sequence). This CDR3 comprises 11 residues. Trimming removed 4 bases at V and 6 bases at J, with 7 bases between. In DNA form, the CDR3 reads TGTGCCAGCAGTTCAACAAGCGAGCAGTACTTC. Its translation: CASSSTSEQYF.

The V gene is TRBV5-6, the J gene TRBJ2-7; 7 positions match TRBD1. Germline lookup yields CDR1 SGHDT and CDR2 YYEEEE. The CDR3 sequence is 15 residues long. V shed 7 bases, J shed 0 bases, and the junction held 10 bases outside the gene matches. The CDR3 DNA reads TGTGCCAGCGCTGAGGGTACAGGGGCCTCCTACGAGCAGTACTTC. Translation gives CASAEGTGASYEQYF.

The V and J genes are TRBV7-6 and TRBJ2-3; the match to TRBD1 covers 8 bases. CDR3 length: 14 amino acids. Germline CDR1 and CDR2: SGHVS and FNYEAQ. J lost 3 bases, V lost 4 bases, and 3 bases had no gene match. The CDR3 DNA reads TGTGCCAGCAGCTCCGGACAGGGTACAGATACGCAGTATTTT. Amino acid sequence: CASSSGQGTDTQYF.

The chain joins TRBV7-6 to TRBJ2-1; 9 bases agree with TRBD2. CDR3 length: 16 residues. The V and J ends lost 3 bases and 7 bases, in that order; junction bases with no gene match: 10. Germline V gives CDR1 SGHVS, CDR2 FNYEAQ. CDR3 protein: CASSFRAGGPGNEQFF. CDR3 DNA sequence: TGTGCCAGCAGCTTCCGGGCGGGGGGGCCTGGGAATGAGCAGTTCTTC. Together with reference TRBV7-6 and TRBJ2-1, the CDR3 gives the full variable domain: GAGVSQSPRYKVTKRGQDVALRCDPISGHVSLYWYRQALGQGPEFLTYFNYEAQQDKSGLPNDRFSAERPEGSISTLTIQRTEQRDSAMYRCASSFRAGGPGNEQFFGPGTRLTVL.

On this clone: The junction departs from germline at one end; a sequencing error may be responsible. This chain uses TRBV7-9 with TRBJ1-3; no clear D. Germline CDR1 SEHNR, CDR2 FQNEAQ (reference sequence). The CDR3 has 15 residues. The CDR3 nucleotides are TGTTCCAGCAGCTTAAATGCGGATTCTGGAAACACCATATATTTT. It codes for CSSSLNADSGNTIYF.

The chain carries TRBV5-1 and TRBJ1-1; D is ambiguous. The V gene's germline CDR1 is SGHRS and CDR2 YFSETQ. The CDR3 is made up of 14 amino acids. V lost 3 bases to trimming and J lost 0 bases, with 9 bases between them. The CDR3 DNA reads TGCGCCAGCAGCTGGACGGGGATGAACACTGAAGCTTTCTTT. Protein product: CASSWTGMNTEAFF.

The chain is built from TRBV5-6 and TRBJ2-3, with 7 bases matching TRBD2. V lost 4 bases, J lost 5 bases, and 4 bases stayed unmatched. This CDR3 has 13 amino acids. Germline-derived CDR1 and CDR2 are SGHDT and YYEEEE. The CDR3 region has the DNA TGTGCCAGCAGCGACAGCGGGGTAGATACGCAGTATTTT. It codes for CASSDSGVDTQYF.

The J gene is TRBJ2-1, the V gene TRBV9, with TRBD2 as a possible D gene (7 bases). Trimming cost V 4 bases and J 10 bases, with 12 bases left between them. The CDR3 runs 12 residues. Per germline, CDR1 SGDLS and CDR2 YYNGEE. CDR3 bases: TGTGCCAGCAGCTCCCGGGGGGCCGAGCAGTTCTTC. Translated: CASSSRGAEQFF.